The T cell receptor (beta chain) under discussion was sequenced for a study of T-cell memory formation after mild COVID-19. The table lists this clonotype with many counts. Its antigen is still unknown. Study findings and constraints: Clones shrinking from day 15 to 85 showed even CD4/CD8 mixes; later expanders tilted CD4+.

TCR alpha and TCR beta cDNA libraries carrying sample barcodes and UMIs were produced by 5'RACE using constant-segment primers. TCRdb reprocessed the 5' RACE reads with MiXCR, giving one entry per CDR3 protein. The data show fewer than 350,000 distinct CDR3 sequences, with around a sixth seen just once and 20% to 25% held by the top ten. Per germline, CDR1 LGHNA and CDR2 YSLEER. CDR3 length equals 17 residues. The V end was cut by 6 bases, the J end by 1 base, with 20 bases between. Specimen: PBMCs or a T cell subset sorted from them (not recorded which). This chain uses TRBV4-3 with TRBJ2-3; D is possibly TRBD1 (6 bases). This clonotype originated in a young man who had mild COVID-19 (a few samples of this study predate the infection). Cell type and time point are not known. In DNA, the CDR3 is TGCGCCAGCAGATACTCCAGGGGCACCCTTGGCACAGATACGCAGTATTTT. This gives the protein CASRYSRGTLGTDTQYF.